There are many counts of the clone carrying this T cell receptor beta chain. Antigen unknown. TCRdb re-derived calls from the 5' RACE reads in MiXCR, one entry per CDR3 protein. The sample lists some 13,000 distinct CDR3 sequences, around 12% seen once, with approximately 53% in the top ten. Deletions cut 4 bases from V and 6 bases from J, with 10 bases between. The CDR3 has 13 residues. Germline CDR1 and CDR2: SGHKS and YYEKEE (reference sequence). The data are from a study of T-cell memory formation after mild COVID-19. The overall study: For the most part, TCR clusters were specific to one donor. Findings and caveats of the study: Nothing confirmed that second-wave clones peaking on day 37 were specific for SARS-CoV-2. Clones that contracted from day 15 to 85 were balanced CD4/CD8, while later expanders leaned CD4+. Certain responding clones were present in pre-infection memory, suggesting participation of cross-reactive memory.

The chain employs TRBV5-5 and TRBJ2-2; a weak D match, TRBD2 (5 bases). The sequence was obtained from an adult woman who had mild COVID-19 (a few samples of this study predate the infection). Cell type and time point are not known. The specimen sequenced was PBMCs or a T cell subset sorted from them (not recorded which). CDR3: CASSRTVAGELFF. CDR3 bases: TGTGCCAGCAGCCGGACTGTGGCCGGGGAGCTGTTTTTT.